The rows below give T cell receptor beta chains drawn from one sample of a study of patients and donors after allogeneic stem cell transplantation. MiXCR, run by TCRdb on the RT-PCR reads, gives a single entry per CDR3 protein. The sample lists roughly 960,000 distinct CDR3 sequences; roughly 17% were seen once. Input material: blood, either unsorted or a sorted T cell fraction (not recorded which). These receptor sequences come from a human donor who was either an allogeneic HSCT recipient or a stem cell or donor lymphocyte infusion donor (not recorded which). It is not recorded whose cells these are; they may come from a transplant donor. Each CDR3 is given with its conserved first and last residue. A D gene is named only where the DNA matches it firmly. A clone size is listed for some rows: how often the clone was seen (once, few, many), or a class if it is expanded.

J gene	V gene	clone size	CDR3 length	D gene	CDR3 DNA	CDR3 protein
TRBJ2-7	TRBV30	few	12	NA	TGTGCCTCTACGGTGCAGTCCTACGAGCAGTACTTC	CASTVQSYEQYF
TRBJ2-7	TRBV5-1	NA	13	TRBD1	TGCGCCAGTACCGGGACAGCTTCCTACGAGCAGTACTTC	CASTGTASYEQYF
TRBJ1-3	TRBV20-1	NA	13	TRBD1	TGCAGTGCTCACCGACAGGGGAGAAACACCATATATTTT	CSAHRQGRNTIYF
TRBJ2-7	TRBV7-9	few	12	NA	TGTGCCAGCAGCTTGGAGGGGGACGAGCAGTACTTC	CASSLEGDEQYF
TRBJ2-7	TRBV4-1	NA	16	NA	TGCGCCAGCAGCCAAGTTTGGGGCCAGCCCTCCTACGAGCAGTACTTC	CASSQVWGQPSYEQYF
TRBJ2-7	TRBV7-9	NA	11	NA	TGTGCCAGCAGCTCCGACGACGAGCAGTACTTC	CASSSDDEQYF
TRBJ1-6	TRBV20-1	NA	16	NA	TGCAGTGCTAGAGAAAAGGGAAGCTCCTATAATTCACCCCTCCACTTT	CSAREKGSSYNSPLHF
TRBJ2-5	TRBV20-1	NA	14	NA	TGCAGTGCTGCTTATGGGGGGGCTCAAGAGACCCAGTACTTC	CSAAYGGAQETQYF
TRBJ1-1	TRBV29-1	NA	12	NA	TGCAGCGTTGAAGGACAGGACACTGAAGCTTTCTTT	CSVEGQDTEAFF
TRBJ2-1	TRBV6-5	few	17	NA	TGTGCCAGCAGTTACTCTGAGGGCAGGGTAGCCTACAATGAGCAGTTCTTC	CASSYSEGRVAYNEQFF
TRBJ2-7	TRBV18	NA	12	NA	TGTGCCAGCGGAGGTGATACCTACGAGCAGTACTTC	CASGGDTYEQYF
TRBJ1-2	TRBV6-1	few	14	NA	TGTGCCAGCAGTGAGGCAAAAGCTAACTATGGCTACACCTTC	CASSEAKANYGYTF
TRBJ1-2	TRBV24-1	many	12	NA	TGTGCCACCAGTCGGGAGGGGTATGGCTACACCTTC	CATSREGYGYTF
TRBJ2-2	TRBV5-1	NA	14	NA	TGCGCCAGCAGCATACAGGGACCCACCGGGGAGCTGTTTTTT	CASSIQGPTGELFF
TRBJ1-5	TRBV12-3/TRBV12-4	many	15	NA	TGTGCCAGCAGTTTAGCAGGGAGGGGCAATCAGCCCCAGCATTTT	CASSLAGRGNQPQHF
TRBJ1-1	TRBV12-3/TRBV12-4	NA	14	NA	TGTGCCAGCAGCCTCGACTGGATGAACACTGAAGCTTTCTTT	CASSLDWMNTEAFF
TRBJ1-5	TRBV15	NA	13	NA	TGTGCCACCAGCAGAGGGAGGTATCAGCCCCAGCATTTT	CATSRGRYQPQHF